Shown below are 7 T cell receptor beta chains from a single sample sequenced in a study of blood T cell repertoires in COVID-19. The table came from immunoSEQ multiplex PCR; TCRdb's copy has only in-frame clones and leaves some out. This sample yields 300,000 to 400,000 clones, of which over 70% are seen a single time; roughly 6% belongs to the top ten. The material sequenced was peripheral blood. The receptors here all came from a woman aged 45 to 65 with COVID-19, enrolled during active disease.

The chain carries TRBV6-5 and TRBJ1-5; D not certain. Germline CDR1 and CDR2: MNHEY and SVGAGI. Between the trimmed V and J ends, which lost 6 bases and 5 bases, there was a span of 11 bases. This CDR3 region has 13 residues. The CDR3 nucleotides are TGTGCCAGCAGCGATACGCGGGATCAGCCCCAGCATTTT. Its protein product is CASSDTRDQPQHF.

In its sample, this clone was seen once. This chain connects TRBV5-4 to TRBJ2-1; 14 bases line up with TRBD2. Germline loops: CDR1 SGHNT, CDR2 YYREEE (reference sequence). The CDR3 loop spans 15 amino acids. V trimming: 4 bases; J trimming: 7 bases; junction bases outside the gene matches: 4. CDR3 sequence reads: CASSPGTSGSNEQFF. The CDR3 DNA is TGTGCCAGCAGCCCGGGGACTAGCGGGAGTAATGAGCAGTTCTTC. Full variable domain (remainder filled in from reference TRBV5-4 and TRBJ2-1): ETGVTQSPTHLIKTRGQQVTLRCSSQSGHNTVSWYQQALGQGPQFIFQYYREEENGRGNFPPRFSGLQFPNYSSELNVNALELDDSALYLCASSPGTSGSNEQFFGPGTRLTVL.

The chain uses TRBV5-8 and TRBJ2-7; D is perhaps TRBD1 (6 bases). CDR3 length equals 12 residues. CDR1 is SGHTS and CDR2 is YDEGEE in the germline V gene. V gave up 0 bases and J gave up 6 bases, with 7 bases separating them. The CDR3 is CASSLDRVEQYF. The CDR3 region has the DNA TGTGCCAGCAGCTTGGACAGGGTCGAGCAGTACTTC.

The rearrangement links TRBV5-1 to TRBJ1-2; D is unclear. The CDR3 contains 15 residues. Germline V gene data show CDR1 as SGHRS and CDR2 as YFSETQ. The V gene lost 1 base and the J gene lost 0 bases, with 10 bases spanning the gap. CDR3 in DNA: TGCGCCAGCAGCTTGTCGGAAACAGCTAACTATGGCTACACCTTC. It codes for CASSLSETANYGYTF.

V is TRBV6-6 and J is TRBJ1-2, with 7 positions matching TRBD1. Germline CDR1 MNHNY, CDR2 SVGAGI (reference sequence). V shed 5 bases and J 6 bases; nucleotides not matched to a gene: 18. The CDR3 loop spans 17 amino acids. The CDR3 coding sequence is TGTGCCAGCAGTCTCCGGACAGGCGTCGGGGTTAATGATGGCTACACCTTC. As protein: CASSLRTGVGVNDGYTF.

The chain joins TRBV18 to TRBJ1-3, with D possibly TRBD1 on 6 matching bases. There are 14 residues in the CDR3. The germline V gene encodes CDR1 KGHSH and CDR2 LQKENI. Trimming left V 6 bases short and J 4 bases short, with 13 bases between. The CDR3 here is CASSSNRAGNTIYF. Written as DNA, the CDR3 is TGTGCCAGCTCGTCAAACAGGGCGGGAAACACCATATATTTT.

The sample holds one count of this clone. This chain connects TRBV18 to TRBJ2-7; no clear D. CDR1 is KGHSH and CDR2 is LQKENI in the germline V gene. V was cut by 6 bases and J by 6 bases, with 15 bases left in between. The CDR3 is made up of 13 amino acids. This chain's CDR3 is CASSLYESVEQYF. For the CDR3, the DNA is TGTGCCAGCTCTCTATACGAATCTGTCGAGCAGTACTTC.